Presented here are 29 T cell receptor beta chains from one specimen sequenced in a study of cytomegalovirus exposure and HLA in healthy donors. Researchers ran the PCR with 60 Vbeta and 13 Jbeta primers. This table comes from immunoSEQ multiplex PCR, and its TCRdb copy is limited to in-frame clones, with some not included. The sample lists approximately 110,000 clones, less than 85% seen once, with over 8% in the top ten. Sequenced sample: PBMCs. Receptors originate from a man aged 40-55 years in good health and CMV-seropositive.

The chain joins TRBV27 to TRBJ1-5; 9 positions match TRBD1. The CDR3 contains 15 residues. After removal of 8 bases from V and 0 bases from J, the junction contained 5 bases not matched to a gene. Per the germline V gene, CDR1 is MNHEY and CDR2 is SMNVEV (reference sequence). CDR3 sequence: CASRTGGPSNQPQHF. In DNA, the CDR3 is TGTGCCAGCCGAACAGGGGGCCCTAGCAATCAGCCCCAGCATTTT.

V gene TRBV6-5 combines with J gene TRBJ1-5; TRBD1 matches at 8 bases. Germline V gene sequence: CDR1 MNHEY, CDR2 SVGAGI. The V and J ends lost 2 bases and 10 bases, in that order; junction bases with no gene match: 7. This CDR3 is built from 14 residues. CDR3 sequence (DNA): TGTGCCAGCAGTTACCGGGACAGGAAAACTCCCCAGCATTTT. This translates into CASSYRDRKTPQHF.

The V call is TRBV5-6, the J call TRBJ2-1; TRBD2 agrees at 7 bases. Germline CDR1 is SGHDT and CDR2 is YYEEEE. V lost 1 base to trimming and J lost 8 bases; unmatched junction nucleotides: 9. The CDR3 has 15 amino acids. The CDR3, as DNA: TGTGCCAGCAGCTTGCTGCGGGGGAGCGGGGATGAGCAGTTCTTC. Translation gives CASSLLRGSGDEQFF.

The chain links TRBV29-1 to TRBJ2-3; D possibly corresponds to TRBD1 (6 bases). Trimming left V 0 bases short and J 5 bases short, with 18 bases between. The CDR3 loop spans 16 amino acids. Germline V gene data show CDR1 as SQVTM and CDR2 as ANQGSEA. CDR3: CSVEDIPWTEGDTQYF. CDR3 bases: TGCAGCGTTGAAGATATACCCTGGACAGAAGGAGATACGCAGTATTTT.

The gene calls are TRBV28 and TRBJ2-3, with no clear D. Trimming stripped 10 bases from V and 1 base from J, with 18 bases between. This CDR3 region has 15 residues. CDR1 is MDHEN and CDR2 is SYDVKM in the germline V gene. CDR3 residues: CAIGGLSYGTDTQYF. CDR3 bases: TGTGCCATCGGCGGCCTCTCGTATGGCACAGATACGCAGTATTTT. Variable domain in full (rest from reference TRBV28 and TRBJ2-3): DVKVTQSSRYLVKRTGEKVFLECVQDMDHENMFWYRQDPGLGLRLIYFSYDVKMKEKGDIPEGYSVSREKKERFSLILESASTNQTSMYLCAIGGLSYGTDTQYFGPGTRLTVL.

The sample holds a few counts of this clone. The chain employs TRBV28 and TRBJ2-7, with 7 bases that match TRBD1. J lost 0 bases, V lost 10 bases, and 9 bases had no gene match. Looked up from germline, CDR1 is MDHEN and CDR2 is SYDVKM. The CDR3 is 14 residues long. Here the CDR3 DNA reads TGTGCCAACCCGAACCGGGACAGCTCCTACGAGCAGTACTTC. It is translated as CANPNRDSSYEQYF. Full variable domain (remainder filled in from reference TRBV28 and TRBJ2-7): DVKVTQSSRYLVKRTGEKVFLECVQDMDHENMFWYRQDPGLGLRLIYFSYDVKMKEKGDIPEGYSVSREKKERFSLILESASTNQTSMYLCANPNRDSSYEQYFGPGTRLTVT.

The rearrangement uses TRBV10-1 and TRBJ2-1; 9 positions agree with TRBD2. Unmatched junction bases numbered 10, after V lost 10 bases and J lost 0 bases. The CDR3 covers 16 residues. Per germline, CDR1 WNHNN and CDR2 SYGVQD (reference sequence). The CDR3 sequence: CAILKRGDCSYNEQFF. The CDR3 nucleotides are TGCGCCATATTAAAGCGGGGGGATTGCTCCTACAATGAGCAGTTCTTC.

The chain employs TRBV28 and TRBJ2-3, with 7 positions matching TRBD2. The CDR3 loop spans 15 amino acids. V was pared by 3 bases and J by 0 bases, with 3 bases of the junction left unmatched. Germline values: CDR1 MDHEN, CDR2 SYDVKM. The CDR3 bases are TGTGCCAGCAGTTTCGCGGGGGATAGCACAGATACGCAGTATTTT. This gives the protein CASSFAGDSTDTQYF.

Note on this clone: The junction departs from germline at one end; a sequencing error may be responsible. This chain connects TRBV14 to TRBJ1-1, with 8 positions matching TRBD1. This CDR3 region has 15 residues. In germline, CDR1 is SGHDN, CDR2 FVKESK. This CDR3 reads CASSPRTGSDTEASF. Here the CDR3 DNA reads TGTGCCAGCAGCCCTAGGACAGGGTCCGACACTGAAGCTTCCTTT.

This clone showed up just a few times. As DNA, the CDR3 is TGTGCCAGTAGTCCCGGACAGGGGGCCAGCAATGAGCAGTTCTTC. Its translation: CASSPGQGASNEQFF. The gene calls are TRBV19 and TRBJ2-1; TRBD1 matches at 11 bases. Germline trimming cut 5 bases from V and 6 bases from J; bases unmatched to any gene: 6. The CDR3 is 15 residues long. Per germline, CDR1 LNHDA and CDR2 SQIVND (reference sequence).

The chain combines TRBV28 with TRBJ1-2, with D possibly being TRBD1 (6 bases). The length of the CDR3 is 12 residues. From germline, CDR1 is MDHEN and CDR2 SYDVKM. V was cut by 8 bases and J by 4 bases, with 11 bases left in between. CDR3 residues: CASGLTGYGYTF. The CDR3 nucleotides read TGTGCCAGCGGGTTGACAGGCTATGGCTACACCTTC.

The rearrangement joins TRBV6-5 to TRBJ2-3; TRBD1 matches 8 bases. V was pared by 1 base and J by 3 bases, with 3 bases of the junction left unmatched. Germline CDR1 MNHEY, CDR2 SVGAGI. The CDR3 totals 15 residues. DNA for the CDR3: TGTGCCAGCAGTTACTTGGACAGGGAAACAGATACGCAGTATTTT. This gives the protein CASSYLDRETDTQYF.

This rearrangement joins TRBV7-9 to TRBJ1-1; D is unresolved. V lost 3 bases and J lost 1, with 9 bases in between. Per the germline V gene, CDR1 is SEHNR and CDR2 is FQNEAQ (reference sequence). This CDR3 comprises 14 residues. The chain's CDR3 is CASSFLGGNTEAFF. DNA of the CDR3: TGTGCCAGCAGCTTTCTTGGAGGGAACACTGAAGCTTTCTTT.

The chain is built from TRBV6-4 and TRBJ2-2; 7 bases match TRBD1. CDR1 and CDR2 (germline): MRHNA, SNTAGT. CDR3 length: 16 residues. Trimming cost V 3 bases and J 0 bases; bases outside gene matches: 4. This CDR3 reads CASSEQGLSNTGELFF. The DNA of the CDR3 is TGTGCCAGCAGTGAACAGGGGCTTTCGAACACCGGGGAGCTGTTTTTT.

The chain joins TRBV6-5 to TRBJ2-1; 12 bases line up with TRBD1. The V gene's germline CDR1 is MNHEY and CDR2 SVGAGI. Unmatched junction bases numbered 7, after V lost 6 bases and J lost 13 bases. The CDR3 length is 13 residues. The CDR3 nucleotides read TGTGCCAGCAGGGGACAGGGGGCGCATGGACAGTTCTTC. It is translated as CASRGQGAHGQFF.

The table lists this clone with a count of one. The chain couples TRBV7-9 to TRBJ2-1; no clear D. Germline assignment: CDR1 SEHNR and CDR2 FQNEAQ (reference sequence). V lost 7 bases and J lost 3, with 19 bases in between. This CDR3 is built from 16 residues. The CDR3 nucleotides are TGTGCCAGCATCTACAAAGGCACAAACTACTACAATGAGCAGTTCTTC. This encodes CASIYKGTNYYNEQFF.

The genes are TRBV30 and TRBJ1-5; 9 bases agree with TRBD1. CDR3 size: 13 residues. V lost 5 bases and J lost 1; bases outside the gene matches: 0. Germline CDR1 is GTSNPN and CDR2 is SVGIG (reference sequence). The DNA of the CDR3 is TGTGCCTGGGGACAGGGGAGCAATCAGCCCCAGCATTTT. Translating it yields CAWGQGSNQPQHF.

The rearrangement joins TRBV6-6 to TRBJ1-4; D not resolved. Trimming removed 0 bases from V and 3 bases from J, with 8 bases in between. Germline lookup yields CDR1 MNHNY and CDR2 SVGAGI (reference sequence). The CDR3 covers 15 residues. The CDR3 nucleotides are TGTGCCAGCAGTTACTCCCGTCCTCCTAATGAAAAACTGTTTTTT. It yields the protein CASSYSRPPNEKLFF.

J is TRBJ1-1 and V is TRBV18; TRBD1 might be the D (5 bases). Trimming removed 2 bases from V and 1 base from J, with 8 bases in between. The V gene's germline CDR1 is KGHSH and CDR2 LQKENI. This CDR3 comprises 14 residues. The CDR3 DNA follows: TGTGCCAGCTCACCAACAGGCTCGAACACTGAAGCTTTCTTT. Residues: CASSPTGSNTEAFF.

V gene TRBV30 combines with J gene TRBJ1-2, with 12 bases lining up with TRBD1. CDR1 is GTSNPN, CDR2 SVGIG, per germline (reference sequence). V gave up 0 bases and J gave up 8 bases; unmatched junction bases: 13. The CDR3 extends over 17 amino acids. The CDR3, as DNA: TGTGCCTGGAGTGTATCTCGCGGGGGACAGGGGGCGGGCGGCTACACCTTC. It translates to CAWSVSRGGQGAGGYTF.

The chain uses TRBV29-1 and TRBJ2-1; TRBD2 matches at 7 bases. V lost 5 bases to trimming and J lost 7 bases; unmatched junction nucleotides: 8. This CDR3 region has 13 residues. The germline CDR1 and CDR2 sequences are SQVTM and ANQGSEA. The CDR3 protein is CSVTSANLNEQFF. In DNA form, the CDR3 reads TGCAGCGTTACTAGCGCAAATTTGAATGAGCAGTTCTTC.

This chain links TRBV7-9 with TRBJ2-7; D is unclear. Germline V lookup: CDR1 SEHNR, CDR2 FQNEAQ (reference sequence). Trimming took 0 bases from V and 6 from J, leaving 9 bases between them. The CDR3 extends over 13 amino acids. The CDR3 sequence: CASSLAGSSEQYF. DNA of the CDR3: TGTGCCAGCAGCTTAGCGGGCTCGAGCGAGCAGTACTTC.

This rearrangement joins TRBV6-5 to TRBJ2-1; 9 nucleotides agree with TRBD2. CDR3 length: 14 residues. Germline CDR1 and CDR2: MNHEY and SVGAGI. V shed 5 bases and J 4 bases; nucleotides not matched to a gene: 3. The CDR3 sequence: CASSSSGSYNEQFF. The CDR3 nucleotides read TGTGCCAGCAGTAGTAGCGGGAGTTACAATGAGCAGTTCTTC.

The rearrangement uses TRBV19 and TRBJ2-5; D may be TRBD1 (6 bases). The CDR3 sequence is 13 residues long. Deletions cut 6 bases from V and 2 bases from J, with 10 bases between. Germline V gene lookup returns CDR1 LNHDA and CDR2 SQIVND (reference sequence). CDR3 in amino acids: CASRTTGQETQYF. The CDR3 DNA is TGTGCCAGTAGGACGACAGGACAAGAGACCCAGTACTTC.

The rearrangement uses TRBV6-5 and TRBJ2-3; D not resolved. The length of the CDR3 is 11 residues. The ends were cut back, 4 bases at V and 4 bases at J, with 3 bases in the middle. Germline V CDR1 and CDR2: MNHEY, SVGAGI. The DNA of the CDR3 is TGTGCCAGCAGTTTCTCAGATACGCAGTATTTT. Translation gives CASSFSDTQYF.

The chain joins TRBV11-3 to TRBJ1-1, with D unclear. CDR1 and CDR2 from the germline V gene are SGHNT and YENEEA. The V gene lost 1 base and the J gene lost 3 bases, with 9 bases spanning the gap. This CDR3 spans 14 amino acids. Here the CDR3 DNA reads TGTGCCAGCAGCTTAGGGAGGGATCACACTGAAGCTTTCTTT. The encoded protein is CASSLGRDHTEAFF.

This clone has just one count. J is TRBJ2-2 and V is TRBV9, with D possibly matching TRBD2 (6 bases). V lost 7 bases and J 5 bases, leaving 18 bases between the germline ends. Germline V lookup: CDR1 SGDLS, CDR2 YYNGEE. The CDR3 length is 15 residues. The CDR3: CASSWVGSLTGELFF. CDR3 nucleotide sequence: TGTGCCAGCTCCTGGGTCGGGAGCCTTACCGGGGAGCTGTTTTTT.

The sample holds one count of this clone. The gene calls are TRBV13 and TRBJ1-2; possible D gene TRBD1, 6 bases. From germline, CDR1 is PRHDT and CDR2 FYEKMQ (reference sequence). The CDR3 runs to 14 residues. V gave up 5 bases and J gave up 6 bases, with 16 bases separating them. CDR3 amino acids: CASSPREGGNGYTF. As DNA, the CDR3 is TGTGCCAGCAGCCCAAGGGAGGGGGGTAATGGCTACACCTTC. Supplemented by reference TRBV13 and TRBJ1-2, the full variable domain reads AAGVIQSPRHLIKEKRETATLKCYPIPRHDTVYWYQQGPGQDPQFLISFYEKMQSDKGSIPDRFSAQQFSDYHSELNMSSLELGDSALYFCASSPREGGNGYTFGSGTRLTVV.

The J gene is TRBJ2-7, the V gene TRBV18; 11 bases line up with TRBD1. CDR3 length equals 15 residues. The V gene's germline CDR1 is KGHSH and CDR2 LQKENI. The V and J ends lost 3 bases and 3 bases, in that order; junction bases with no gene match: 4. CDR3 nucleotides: TGTGCCAGCTCACCCGGGACAGGGGGTGGCTACGAGCAGTACTTC. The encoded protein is CASSPGTGGGYEQYF.